This T cell receptor (beta chain) emerged from a study of T-cell memory formation after mild COVID-19. TCRdb re-analysed the 5' RACE reads in MiXCR, keeping a single row per CDR3 protein. The table records 110,000 to 150,000 distinct CDR3 sequences, around 15% of them present only once. V shed 3 bases and J shed 14 bases, with 17 bases lying between them. Germline V gene lookup returns CDR1 ENHRY and CDR2 SYGVKD. The length of the CDR3 is 14 residues. A few counts support this clonotype. The receptor was isolated from an adult woman who had mild COVID-19 (a few samples of this study predate the infection). Cell type and time point are not known. The chain uses TRBV10-3 and TRBJ1-6; perhaps TRBD1 as D (6 bases). Sequencing was performed on PBMCs or a T cell subset sorted from them (not recorded which). Here the CDR3 DNA reads TGTGCCATCAGTGATGAGGGGGTATCGGTCACCCTCCACTTT. Translation gives CAISDEGVSVTLHF.